This T cell receptor beta chain was recorded in a study of blood T cell repertoires in COVID-19. Overall study context: Material from acute and convalescent COVID-19 was sourced from the United States, Italy and Spain. The cDNA or gDNA used as material had been derived from T cells, B-cell-depleted T cells, or PBMCs.

The CDR3 is 13 amino acids. The germline V and J ends were trimmed by 6 bases and 3 bases, with 12 bases remaining between them. Germline V gene sequence: CDR1 WNHNN, CDR2 SYGVQD (reference sequence). Sequenced by immunoSEQ multiplex PCR; TCRdb stores in-frame clones only, minus some. The table includes 150,000 to 200,000 clones, about four fifths detected once. Material: peripheral blood. This chain links TRBV10-1 with TRBJ2-7; a possible D gene is TRBD2 (5 bases). The sequence was obtained from a woman aged 80 or older with acute or convalescent COVID-19. The CDR3 reads CASSGGLDYEQYF. CDR3 DNA sequence: TGCGCCAGCAGCGGCGGGCTTGACTACGAGCAGTACTTC.